Below, one TCR beta chain is given with its context. The ends were cut back, 7 bases at V and 4 bases at J, with 19 bases in the middle. Germline CDR1 and CDR2: SQVTM and ANQGSEA. This CDR3 comprises 15 residues. The data originate from a study of blood T cell repertoires in COVID-19. As for the study in general: Whether acute or convalescent, the COVID-19 samples came from the United States, Italy and Spain. T cells, B-cell-depleted T cells, or PBMCs provided the cDNA or gDNA that served as material.

Original processing notes: By means of reference gene primer amplification, nucleated cell counts were estimated. TCRdb's copy holds only in-frame clones and misses some; the assay was immunoSEQ multiplex PCR. V, J and clone size are those of that table, while D and trimming were read from the DNA. The sample shows about 310,000 clones, approximately 86% of them seen only once. The receptor was isolated from a man between 65 and 80 years old with acute or convalescent COVID-19. The V call is TRBV29-1, the J call TRBJ2-2; perhaps TRBD2 as D (5 bases). The material sequenced was peripheral blood. The CDR3 nucleotides read TGCAGCGCCCAAGGGCCCGGAGGAGGCACCGGGGAGCTGTTTTTT. Its translation is CSAQGPGGGTGELFF.